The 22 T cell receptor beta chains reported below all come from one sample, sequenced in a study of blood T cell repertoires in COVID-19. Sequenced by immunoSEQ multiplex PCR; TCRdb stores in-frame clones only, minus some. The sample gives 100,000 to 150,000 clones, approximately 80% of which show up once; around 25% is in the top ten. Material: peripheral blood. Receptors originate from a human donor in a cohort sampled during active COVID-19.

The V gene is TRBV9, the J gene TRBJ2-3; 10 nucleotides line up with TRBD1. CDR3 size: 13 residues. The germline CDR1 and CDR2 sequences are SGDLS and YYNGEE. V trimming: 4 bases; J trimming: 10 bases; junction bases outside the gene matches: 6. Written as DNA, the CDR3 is TGTGCCAGCAGCCAGACCGGACAGGGGGCGCAGTATTTT. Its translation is CASSQTGQGAQYF.

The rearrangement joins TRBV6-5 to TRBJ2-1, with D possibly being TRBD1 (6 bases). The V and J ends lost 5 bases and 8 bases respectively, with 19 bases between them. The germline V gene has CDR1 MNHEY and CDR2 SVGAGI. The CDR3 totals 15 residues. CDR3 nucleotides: TGTGCCAGCAGTCAGCAAAGGGACATCCTCGATGAGCAGTTCTTC. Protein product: CASSQQRDILDEQFF.

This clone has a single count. CDR3 DNA sequence: TGTGCCTGGAGTGTAAAAAGGGGACTCCCCTCTGGCAATGAGCAGTTCTTC. Residues: CAWSVKRGLPSGNEQFF. This rearrangement joins TRBV30 to TRBJ2-1, with D maybe TRBD2 (6 bases). Germline values: CDR1 GTSNPN, CDR2 SVGIG (reference sequence). With 0 bases removed from V and 6 bases from J, the gap between germline ends came to 21 bases. The length of the CDR3 is 17 residues.

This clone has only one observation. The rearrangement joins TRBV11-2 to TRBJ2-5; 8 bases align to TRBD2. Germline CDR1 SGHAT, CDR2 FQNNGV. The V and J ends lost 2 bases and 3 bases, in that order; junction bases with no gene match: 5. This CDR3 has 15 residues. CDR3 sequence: CASSLTGLEEETQYF. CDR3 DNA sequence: TGTGCCAGCAGCTTAACGGGACTAGAGGAAGAGACCCAGTACTTC.

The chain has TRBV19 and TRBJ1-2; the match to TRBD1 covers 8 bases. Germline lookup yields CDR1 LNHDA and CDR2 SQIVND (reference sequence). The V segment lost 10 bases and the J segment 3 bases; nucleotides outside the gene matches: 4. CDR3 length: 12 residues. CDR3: CATTGADYGYTF. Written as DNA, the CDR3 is TGTGCCACGACAGGGGCAGACTATGGCTACACCTTC. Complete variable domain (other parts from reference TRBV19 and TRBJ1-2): DGGITQSPKYLFRKEGQNVTLSCEQNLNHDAMYWYRQDPGQGLRLIYYSQIVNDFQKGDIAEGYSVSREKKESFPLTVTSAQKNPTAFYLCATTGADYGYTFGSGTRLTVV.

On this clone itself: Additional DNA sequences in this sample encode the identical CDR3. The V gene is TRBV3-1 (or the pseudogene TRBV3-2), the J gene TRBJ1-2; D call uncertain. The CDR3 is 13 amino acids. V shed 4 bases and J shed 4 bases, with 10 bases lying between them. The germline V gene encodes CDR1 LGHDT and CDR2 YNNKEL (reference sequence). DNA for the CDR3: TGTGCCAGCAGCCCCCGAGGAGTCTATGGCTACACCTTC. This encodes CASSPRGVYGYTF.

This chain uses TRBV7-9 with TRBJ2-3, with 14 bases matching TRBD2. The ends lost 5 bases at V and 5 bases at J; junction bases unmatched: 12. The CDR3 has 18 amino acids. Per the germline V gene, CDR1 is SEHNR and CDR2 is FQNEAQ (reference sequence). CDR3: CASSKRLAGGRDIDTQYF. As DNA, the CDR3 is TGTGCCAGCAGCAAAAGACTAGCGGGAGGGCGAGATATAGATACGCAGTATTTT.

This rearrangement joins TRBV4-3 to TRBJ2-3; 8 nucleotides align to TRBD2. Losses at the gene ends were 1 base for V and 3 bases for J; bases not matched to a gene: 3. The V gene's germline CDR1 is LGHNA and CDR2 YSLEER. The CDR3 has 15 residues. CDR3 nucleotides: TGCGCCAGCAGCCAAGCGGGAGGGCGGACAGATACGCAGTATTTT. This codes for CASSQAGGRTDTQYF.

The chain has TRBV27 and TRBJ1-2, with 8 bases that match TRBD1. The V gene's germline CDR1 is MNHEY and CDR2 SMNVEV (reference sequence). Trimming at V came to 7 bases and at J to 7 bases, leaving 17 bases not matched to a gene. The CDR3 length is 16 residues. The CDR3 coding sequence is TGTGCCAGCAAGGGGACGAAGACAGGGGTTTCGTCTGGCTACACCTTC. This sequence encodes CASKGTKTGVSSGYTF.

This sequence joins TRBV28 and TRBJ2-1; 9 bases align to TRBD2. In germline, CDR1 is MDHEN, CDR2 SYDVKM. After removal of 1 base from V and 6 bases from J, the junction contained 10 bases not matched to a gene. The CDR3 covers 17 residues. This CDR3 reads CASSLSGVSGRRNEQFF. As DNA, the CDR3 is TGTGCCAGCAGTTTATCAGGCGTGAGCGGGAGGCGCAATGAGCAGTTCTTC.

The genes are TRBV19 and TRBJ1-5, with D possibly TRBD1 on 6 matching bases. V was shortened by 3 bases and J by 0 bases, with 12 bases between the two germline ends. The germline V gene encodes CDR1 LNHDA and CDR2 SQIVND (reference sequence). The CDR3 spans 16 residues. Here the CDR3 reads CASSITTGNSNQPQHF. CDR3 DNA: TGTGCCAGTAGTATCACGACAGGAAATAGCAATCAGCCCCAGCATTTT.

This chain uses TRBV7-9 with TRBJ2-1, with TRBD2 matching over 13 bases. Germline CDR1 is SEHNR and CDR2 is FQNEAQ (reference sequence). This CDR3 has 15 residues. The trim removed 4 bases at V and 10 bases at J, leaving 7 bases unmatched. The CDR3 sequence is CASSSKTGLAGEQFF. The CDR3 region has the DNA TGTGCCAGCAGCTCAAAAACGGGACTAGCGGGAGAGCAGTTCTTC.

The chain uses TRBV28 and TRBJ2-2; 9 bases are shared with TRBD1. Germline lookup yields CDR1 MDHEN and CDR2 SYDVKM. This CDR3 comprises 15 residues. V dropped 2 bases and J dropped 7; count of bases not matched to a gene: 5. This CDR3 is CASSLNRGRGGELFF. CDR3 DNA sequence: TGTGCCAGCAGTTTAAACAGGGGGCGCGGCGGGGAGCTGTTTTTT.

CDR3 nucleotides: TGTGCCAGCAAACAGGGGTTTCGGGAAAAACTGTTTTTT. It is translated as CASKQGFREKLFF. The rearrangement links TRBV6-5 to TRBJ1-4; 7 bases align to TRBD1. The J segment lost 8 bases and the V segment lost 7 bases, leaving 7 bases of the junction unmatched. Looked up from germline, CDR1 is MNHEY and CDR2 is SVGAGI. This CDR3 is 13 amino acids long.

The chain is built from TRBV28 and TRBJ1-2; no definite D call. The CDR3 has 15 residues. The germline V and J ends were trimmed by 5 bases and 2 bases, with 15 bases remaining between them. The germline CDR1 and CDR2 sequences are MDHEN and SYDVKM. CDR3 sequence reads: CASSGPRTGNYGYTF. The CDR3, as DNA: TGTGCCAGCAGTGGTCCTAGGACGGGGAACTATGGCTACACCTTC.

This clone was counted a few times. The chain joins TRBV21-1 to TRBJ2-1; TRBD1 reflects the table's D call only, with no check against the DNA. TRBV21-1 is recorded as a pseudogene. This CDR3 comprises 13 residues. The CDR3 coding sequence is TGTGCCAGCAGCAAGGGCCTAACAGGTGAGCAGTTCTTC. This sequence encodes CASSKGLTGEQFF.

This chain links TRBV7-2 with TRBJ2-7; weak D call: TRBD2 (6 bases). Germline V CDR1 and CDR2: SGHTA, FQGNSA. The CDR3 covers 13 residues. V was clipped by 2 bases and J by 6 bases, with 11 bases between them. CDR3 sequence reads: CASSLPGEREQYF. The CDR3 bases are TGTGCCAGCAGCTTACCGGGGGAGCGCGAGCAGTACTTC. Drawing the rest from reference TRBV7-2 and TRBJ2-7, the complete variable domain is GAGVSQSPSNKVTEKGKDVELRCDPISGHTALYWYRQSLGQGLEFLIYFQGNSAPDKSGLPSDRFSAERTGGSVSTLTIQRTQQEDSAVYLCASSLPGEREQYFGPGTRLTVT.

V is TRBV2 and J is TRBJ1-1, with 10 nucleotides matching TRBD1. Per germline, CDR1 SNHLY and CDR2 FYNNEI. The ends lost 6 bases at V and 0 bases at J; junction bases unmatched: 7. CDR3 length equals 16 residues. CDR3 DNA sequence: TGTGCCAGCAGATCTGGGACAGGGGTTGTGAACACTGAAGCTTTCTTT. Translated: CASRSGTGVVNTEAFF.

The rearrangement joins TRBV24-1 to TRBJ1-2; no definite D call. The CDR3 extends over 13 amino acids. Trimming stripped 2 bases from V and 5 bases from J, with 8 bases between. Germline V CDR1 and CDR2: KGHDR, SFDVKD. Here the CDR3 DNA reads TGTGCCACCAGTGATTCTATTCAATATGGCTACACCTTC. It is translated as CATSDSIQYGYTF.

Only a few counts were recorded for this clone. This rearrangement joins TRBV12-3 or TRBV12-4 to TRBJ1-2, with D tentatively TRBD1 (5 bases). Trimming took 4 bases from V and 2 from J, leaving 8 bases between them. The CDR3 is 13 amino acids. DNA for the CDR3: TGTGCCAGCAGTTCAACAGGAAACTATGGCTACACCTTC. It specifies CASSSTGNYGYTF.

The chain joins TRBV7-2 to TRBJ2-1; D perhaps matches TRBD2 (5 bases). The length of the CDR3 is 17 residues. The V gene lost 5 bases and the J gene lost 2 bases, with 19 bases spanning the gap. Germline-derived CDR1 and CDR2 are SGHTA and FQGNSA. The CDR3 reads CASSPLEGFGPYNEQFF. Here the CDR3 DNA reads TGTGCCAGCAGCCCCCTCGAGGGATTTGGCCCCTACAATGAGCAGTTCTTC.

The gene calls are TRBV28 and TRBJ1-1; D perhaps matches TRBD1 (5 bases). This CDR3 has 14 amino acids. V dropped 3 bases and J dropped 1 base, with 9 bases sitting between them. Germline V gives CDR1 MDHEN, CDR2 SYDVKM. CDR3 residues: CASSFVTANTEAFF. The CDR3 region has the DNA TGTGCCAGCAGTTTTGTGACAGCGAACACTGAAGCTTTCTTT.